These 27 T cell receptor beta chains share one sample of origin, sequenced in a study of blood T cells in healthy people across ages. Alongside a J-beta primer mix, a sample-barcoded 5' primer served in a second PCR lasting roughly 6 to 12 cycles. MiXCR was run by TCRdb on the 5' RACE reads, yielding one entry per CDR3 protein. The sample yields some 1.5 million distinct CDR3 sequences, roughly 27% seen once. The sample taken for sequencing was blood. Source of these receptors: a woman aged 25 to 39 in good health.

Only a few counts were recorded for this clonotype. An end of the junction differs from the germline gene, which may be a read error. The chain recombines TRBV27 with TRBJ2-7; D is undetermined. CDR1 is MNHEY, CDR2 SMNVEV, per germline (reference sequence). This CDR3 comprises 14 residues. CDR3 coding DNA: TGTGCCAGCAGTTTCCGCAGGCCCTCCTACGGGCAGTACTTC. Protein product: CASSFRRPSYGQYF.

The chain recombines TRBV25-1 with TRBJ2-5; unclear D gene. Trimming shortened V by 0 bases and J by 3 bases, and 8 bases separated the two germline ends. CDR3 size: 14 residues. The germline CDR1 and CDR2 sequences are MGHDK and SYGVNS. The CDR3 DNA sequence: TGTGCCAGCAGTGAATACAACGCGGAAGAGACCCAGTACTTC. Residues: CASSEYNAEETQYF.

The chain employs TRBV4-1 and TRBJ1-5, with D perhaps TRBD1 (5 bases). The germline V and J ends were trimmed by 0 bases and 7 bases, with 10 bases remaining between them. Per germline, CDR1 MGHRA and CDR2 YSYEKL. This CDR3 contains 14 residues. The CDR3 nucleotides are TGCGCCAGCAGCCAAGATAGACCAGGGCAGCCCCAGCATTTT. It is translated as CASSQDRPGQPQHF.

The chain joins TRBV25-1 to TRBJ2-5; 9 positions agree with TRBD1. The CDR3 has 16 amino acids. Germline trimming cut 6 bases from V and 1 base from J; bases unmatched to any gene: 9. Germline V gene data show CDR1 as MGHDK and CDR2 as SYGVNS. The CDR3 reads CASSPLGQGGQETQYF. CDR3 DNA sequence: TGTGCCAGCAGCCCGTTGGGACAGGGAGGCCAAGAGACCCAGTACTTC.

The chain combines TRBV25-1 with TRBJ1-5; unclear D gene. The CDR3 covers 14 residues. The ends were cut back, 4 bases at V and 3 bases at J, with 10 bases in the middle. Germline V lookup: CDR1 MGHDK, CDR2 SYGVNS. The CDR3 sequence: CASSGGRVNQPQHF. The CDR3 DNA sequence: TGTGCCAGCAGTGGCGGACGGGTCAATCAGCCCCAGCATTTT.

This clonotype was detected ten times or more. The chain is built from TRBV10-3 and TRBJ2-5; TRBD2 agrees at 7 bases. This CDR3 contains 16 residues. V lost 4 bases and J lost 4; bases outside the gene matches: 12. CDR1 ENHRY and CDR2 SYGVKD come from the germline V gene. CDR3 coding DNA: TGTGCCATCAGTGGGGGGGGAACTACGGGATCAGAGACCCAGTACTTC. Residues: CAISGGGTTGSETQYF.

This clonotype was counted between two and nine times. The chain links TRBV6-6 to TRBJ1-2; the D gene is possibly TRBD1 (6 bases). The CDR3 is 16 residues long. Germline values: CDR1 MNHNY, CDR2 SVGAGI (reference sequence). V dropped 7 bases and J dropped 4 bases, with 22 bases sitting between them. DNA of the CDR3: TGTGCCAGCACCACCGGTGGGAGGGACAAGGGCTATGGCTACACCTTC. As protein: CASTTGGRDKGYGYTF.

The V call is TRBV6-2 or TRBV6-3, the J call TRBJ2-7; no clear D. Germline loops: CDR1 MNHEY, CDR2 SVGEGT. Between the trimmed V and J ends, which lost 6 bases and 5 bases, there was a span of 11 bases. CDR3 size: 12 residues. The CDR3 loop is CASSRAPNEQYF. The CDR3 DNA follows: TGTGCCAGCAGCCGGGCCCCCAACGAGCAGTACTTC.

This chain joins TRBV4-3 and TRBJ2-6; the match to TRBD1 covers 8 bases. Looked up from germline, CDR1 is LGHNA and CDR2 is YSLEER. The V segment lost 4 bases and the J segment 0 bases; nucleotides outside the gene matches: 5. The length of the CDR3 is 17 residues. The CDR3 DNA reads TGCGCCAGCAGCCGGGACAGGACCCTCTCTGGGGCCAACGTCCTGACTTTC. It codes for CASSRDRTLSGANVLTF.

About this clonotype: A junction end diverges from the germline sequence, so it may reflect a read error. The CDR3 reads CSARWRDTSEKRFF. CDR3 in DNA: TGCAGTGCTAGATGGAGGGATACTAGTGAAAAACGGTTTTTT. This sequence joins TRBV20-1 and TRBJ1-4; D ambiguous. Germline CDR1 reads DFQATT; CDR2 reads SNEGSKA (reference sequence). The length of the CDR3 is 14 residues.

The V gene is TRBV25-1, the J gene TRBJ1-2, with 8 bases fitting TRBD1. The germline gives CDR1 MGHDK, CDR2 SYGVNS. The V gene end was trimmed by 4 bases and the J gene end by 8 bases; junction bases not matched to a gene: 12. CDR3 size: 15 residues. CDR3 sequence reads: CASSAIGQGAGGYTF. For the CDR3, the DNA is TGTGCCAGCAGTGCAATCGGACAGGGAGCCGGAGGCTACACCTTC.

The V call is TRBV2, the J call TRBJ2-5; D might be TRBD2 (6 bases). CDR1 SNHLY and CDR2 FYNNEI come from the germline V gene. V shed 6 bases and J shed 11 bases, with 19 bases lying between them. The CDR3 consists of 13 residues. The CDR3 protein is CASRRRGVNEQYF. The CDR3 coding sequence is TGTGCCAGCAGAAGGAGGGGTGTCAATGAGCAGTACTTC.

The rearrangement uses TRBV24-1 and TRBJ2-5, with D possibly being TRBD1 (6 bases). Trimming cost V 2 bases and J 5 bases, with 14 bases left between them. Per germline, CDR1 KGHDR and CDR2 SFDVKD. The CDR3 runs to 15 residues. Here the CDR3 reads CATSDSDQGSETQYF. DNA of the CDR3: TGTGCCACCAGTGATTCGGATCAGGGGTCGGAGACCCAGTACTTC.

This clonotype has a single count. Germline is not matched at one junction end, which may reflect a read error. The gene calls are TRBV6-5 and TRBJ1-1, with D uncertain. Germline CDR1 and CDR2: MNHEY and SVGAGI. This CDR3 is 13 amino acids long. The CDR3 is CACSTPALAEAFF. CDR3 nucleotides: TGTGCCTGCAGTACCCCGGCTTTGGCTGAAGCTTTCTTT.

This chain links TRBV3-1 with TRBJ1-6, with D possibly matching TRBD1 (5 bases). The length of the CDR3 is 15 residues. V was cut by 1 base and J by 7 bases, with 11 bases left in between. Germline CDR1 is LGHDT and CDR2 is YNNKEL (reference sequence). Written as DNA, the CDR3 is TGTGCCAGCAGCCAAGGGGCAGGGACCAATTCACCCCTCCACTTT. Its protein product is CASSQGAGTNSPLHF.

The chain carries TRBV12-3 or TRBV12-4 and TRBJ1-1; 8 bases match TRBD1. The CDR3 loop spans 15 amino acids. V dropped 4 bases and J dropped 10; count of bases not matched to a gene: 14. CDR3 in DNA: TGTGCCAGCAGTTCTCCCCGGGACAGGCAAGTAGGAGCTTTCTTT. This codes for CASSSPRDRQVGAFF.

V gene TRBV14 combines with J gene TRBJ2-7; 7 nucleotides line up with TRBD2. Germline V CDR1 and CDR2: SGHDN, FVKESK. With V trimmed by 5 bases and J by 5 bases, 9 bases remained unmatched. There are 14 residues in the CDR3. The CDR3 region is CASSVTGGGHEQYF. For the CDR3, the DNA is TGTGCCAGCAGCGTAACGGGAGGTGGCCACGAGCAGTACTTC.

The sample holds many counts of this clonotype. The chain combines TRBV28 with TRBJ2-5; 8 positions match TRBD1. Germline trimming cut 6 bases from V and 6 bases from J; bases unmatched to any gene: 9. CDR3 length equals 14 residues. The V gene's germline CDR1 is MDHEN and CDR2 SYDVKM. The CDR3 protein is CASSSLQGAKTQYF. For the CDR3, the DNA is TGTGCCAGCAGCTCCCTGCAGGGGGCGAAGACCCAGTACTTC.

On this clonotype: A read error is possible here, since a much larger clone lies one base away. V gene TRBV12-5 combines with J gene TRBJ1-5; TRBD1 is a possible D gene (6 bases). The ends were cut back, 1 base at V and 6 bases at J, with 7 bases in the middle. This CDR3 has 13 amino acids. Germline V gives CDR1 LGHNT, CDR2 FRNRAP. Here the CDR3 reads CASGLEGGQPQHF. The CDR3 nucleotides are TGTGCTAGTGGTTTGGAGGGGGGTCAGCCCCAGCATTTT. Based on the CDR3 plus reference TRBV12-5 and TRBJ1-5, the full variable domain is DARVTQTPRHKVTEMGQEVTMRCQPILGHNTVFWYRQTMMQGLELLAYFRNRAPLDDSGMPKDRFSAEMPDATLATLKIQPSEPRDSAVYFCASGLEGGQPQHFGDGTRLSIL.

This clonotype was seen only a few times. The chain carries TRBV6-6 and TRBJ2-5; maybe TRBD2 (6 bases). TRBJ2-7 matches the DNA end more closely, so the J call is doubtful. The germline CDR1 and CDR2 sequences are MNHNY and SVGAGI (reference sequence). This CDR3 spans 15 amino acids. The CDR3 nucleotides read TGTGCCAGCTCGAAAGAAACCGGGACTCGGCTCGAGCAGTACTTC. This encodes CASSKETGTRLEQYF.

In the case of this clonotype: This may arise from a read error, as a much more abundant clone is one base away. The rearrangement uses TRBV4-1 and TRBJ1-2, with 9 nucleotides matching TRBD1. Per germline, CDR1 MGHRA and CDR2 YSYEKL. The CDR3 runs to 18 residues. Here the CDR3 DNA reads TGCGCCAACAGCCAAGTTGCAGGACAGGGGAAGACGAACTATGGCTACACCTTC. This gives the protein CANSQVAGQGKTNYGYTF.

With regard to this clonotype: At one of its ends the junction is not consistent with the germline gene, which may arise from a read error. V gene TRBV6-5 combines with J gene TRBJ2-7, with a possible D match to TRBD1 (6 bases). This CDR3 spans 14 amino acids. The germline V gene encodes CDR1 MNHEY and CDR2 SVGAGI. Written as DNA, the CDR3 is TGTGTCAGCAGTTATTTCAGGGACACCAACGAGCAGTACTTC. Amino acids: CVSSYFRDTNEQYF.

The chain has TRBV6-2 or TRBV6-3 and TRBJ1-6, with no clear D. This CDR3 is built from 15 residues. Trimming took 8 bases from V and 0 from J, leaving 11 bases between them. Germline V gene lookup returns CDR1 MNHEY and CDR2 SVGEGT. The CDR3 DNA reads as TGTGCCAGCGTGGACTTGAGCTCCTATAATTCACCCCTCCACTTT. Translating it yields CASVDLSSYNSPLHF.

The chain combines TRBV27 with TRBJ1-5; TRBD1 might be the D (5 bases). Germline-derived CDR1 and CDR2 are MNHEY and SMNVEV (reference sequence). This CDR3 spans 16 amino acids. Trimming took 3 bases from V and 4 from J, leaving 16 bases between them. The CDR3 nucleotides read TGTGCCAGCAGTTTCCGCTTTGGGACTGCGAATCAGCCCCAGCATTTT. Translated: CASSFRFGTANQPQHF.

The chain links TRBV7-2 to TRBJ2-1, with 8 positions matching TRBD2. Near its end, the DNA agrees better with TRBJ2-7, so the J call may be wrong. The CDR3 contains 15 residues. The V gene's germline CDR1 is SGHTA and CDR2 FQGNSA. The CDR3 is CASSSASGYINEQYF. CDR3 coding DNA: TGTGCCAGCAGCTCGGCTAGCGGGTATATTAATGAGCAGTACTTC.

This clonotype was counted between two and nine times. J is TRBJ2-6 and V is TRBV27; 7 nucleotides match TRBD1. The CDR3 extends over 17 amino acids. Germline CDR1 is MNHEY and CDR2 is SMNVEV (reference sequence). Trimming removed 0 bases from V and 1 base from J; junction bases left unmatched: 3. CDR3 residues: CASSLSGGASGANVLTF. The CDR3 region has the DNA TGTGCCAGCAGTTTATCAGGGGGCGCGTCTGGGGCCAACGTCCTGACTTTC.

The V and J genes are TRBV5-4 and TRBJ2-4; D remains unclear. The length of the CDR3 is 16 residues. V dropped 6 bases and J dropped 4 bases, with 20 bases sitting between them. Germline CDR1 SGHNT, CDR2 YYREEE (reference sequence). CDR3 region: CASIQKGQVAKNIQYF. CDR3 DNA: TGTGCCAGCATCCAAAAAGGGCAGGTGGCTAAAAACATTCAGTACTTC.